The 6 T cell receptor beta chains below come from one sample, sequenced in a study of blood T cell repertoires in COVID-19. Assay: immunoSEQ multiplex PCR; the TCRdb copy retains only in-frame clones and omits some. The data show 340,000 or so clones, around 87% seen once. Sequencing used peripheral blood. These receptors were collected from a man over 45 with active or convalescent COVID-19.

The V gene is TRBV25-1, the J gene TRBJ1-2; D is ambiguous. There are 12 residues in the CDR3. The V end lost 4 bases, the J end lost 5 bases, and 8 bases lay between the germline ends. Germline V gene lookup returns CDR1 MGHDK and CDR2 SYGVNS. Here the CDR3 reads CASSGNSYGYTF. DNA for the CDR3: TGTGCCAGCAGTGGAAACAGTTATGGCTACACCTTC.

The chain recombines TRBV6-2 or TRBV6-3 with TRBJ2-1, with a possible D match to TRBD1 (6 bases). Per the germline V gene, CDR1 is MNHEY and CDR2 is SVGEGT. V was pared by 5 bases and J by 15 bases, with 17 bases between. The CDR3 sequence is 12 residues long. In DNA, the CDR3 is TGTGCCAGCAGTCTGACACAGGGCCTATTGTTCTTC. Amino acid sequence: CASSLTQGLLFF.

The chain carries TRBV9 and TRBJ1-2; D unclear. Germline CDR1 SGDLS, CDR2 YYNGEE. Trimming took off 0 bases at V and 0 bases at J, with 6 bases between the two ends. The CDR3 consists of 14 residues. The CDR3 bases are TGTGCCAGCAGCGTAGGGCATTCTAACTATGGCTACACCTTC. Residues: CASSVGHSNYGYTF.

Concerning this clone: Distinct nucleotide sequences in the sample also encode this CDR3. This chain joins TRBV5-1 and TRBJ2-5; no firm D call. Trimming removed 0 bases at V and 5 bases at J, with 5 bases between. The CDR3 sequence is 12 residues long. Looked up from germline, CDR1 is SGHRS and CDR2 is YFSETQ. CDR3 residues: CASSLDGETQYF. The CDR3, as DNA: TGCGCCAGCAGCTTGGACGGGGAGACCCAGTACTTC. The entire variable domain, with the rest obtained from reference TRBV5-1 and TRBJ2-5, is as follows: KAGVTQTPRYLIKTRGQQVTLSCSPISGHRSVSWYQQTPGQGLQFLFEYFSETQRNKGNFPGRFSGRQFSNSRSEMNVSTLELGDSALYLCASSLDGETQYFGPGTRLLVL.

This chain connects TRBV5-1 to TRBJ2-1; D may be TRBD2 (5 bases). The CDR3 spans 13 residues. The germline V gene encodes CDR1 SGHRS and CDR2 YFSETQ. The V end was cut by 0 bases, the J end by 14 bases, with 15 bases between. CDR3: CASSLVGGDGEFF. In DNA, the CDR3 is TGCGCCAGCAGCTTGGTTGGCGGCGACGGGGAGTTCTTC.

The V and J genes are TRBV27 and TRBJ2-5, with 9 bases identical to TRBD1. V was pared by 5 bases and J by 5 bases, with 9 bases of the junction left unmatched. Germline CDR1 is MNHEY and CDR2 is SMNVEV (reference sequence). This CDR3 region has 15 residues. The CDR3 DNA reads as TGTGCCAGCAGTCGGGGGACAGGGCTCGGGGAGACCCAGTACTTC. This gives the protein CASSRGTGLGETQYF.